The 32 T cell receptor beta chains below were found in one sample sequenced in a study of blood T cell repertoires in COVID-19. Generated by immunoSEQ multiplex PCR, the TCRdb table keeps only in-frame clones and is missing some. The table lists about 38,000 clones, around 80% of them singletons, with more than 1.5% in the top ten. The specimen sequenced was peripheral blood. Receptor source: a man in his fifties or sixties with COVID-19, enrolled during active disease.

The V and J genes are TRBV29-1 and TRBJ2-1, with TRBD2 matching 9 bases. From germline, CDR1 is SQVTM and CDR2 ANQGSEA. CDR3 length: 15 amino acids. Unmatched junction bases numbered 8, after V lost 4 bases and J lost 4 bases. CDR3 bases: TGCAGCGTTGGACAGAGACTAGCGGAGTACAATGAGCAGTTCTTC. Translation gives CSVGQRLAEYNEQFF.

The gene calls are TRBV29-1 and TRBJ1-3, with D maybe TRBD1 (5 bases). Trimming shortened V by 6 bases and J by 0 bases, and 6 bases separated the two germline ends. The V gene's germline CDR1 is SQVTM and CDR2 ANQGSEA. The CDR3 loop spans 12 amino acids. The DNA of the CDR3 is TGCAGCGTCAGGGTCTCTGGAAACACCATATATTTT. Amino acids: CSVRVSGNTIYF.

The V and J genes are TRBV6-2 or TRBV6-3 and TRBJ2-5; possible D gene TRBD1, 5 bases. The CDR3 has 20 amino acids. CDR1 is MNHEY and CDR2 is SVGEGT in the germline V gene. V dropped 0 bases and J dropped 6 bases, with 29 bases sitting between them. CDR3 sequence: CASSYSPIWGQLPKKKTQYF. For the CDR3, the DNA is TGTGCCAGCAGTTACTCGCCGATTTGGGGCCAACTCCCGAAGAAAAAGACCCAGTACTTC.

A few counts support this clone. This chain connects TRBV28 to TRBJ1-5, with 7 bases identical to TRBD1. The CDR3 has 17 residues. Per the germline V gene, CDR1 is MDHEN and CDR2 is SYDVKM. V trimming: 6 bases; J trimming: 0 bases; junction bases outside the gene matches: 11. CDR3 nucleotide sequence: TGTGCCAGCAGGGGGGACAGCAGACCTTATAGCAATCAGCCCCAGCATTTT. Its protein is CASRGDSRPYSNQPQHF.

This rearrangement joins TRBV5-5 to TRBJ2-7, with 8 nucleotides matching TRBD2. CDR1 is SGHKS and CDR2 is YYEKEE in the germline V gene (reference sequence). This CDR3 spans 15 amino acids. Losses at the gene ends were 7 bases for V and 7 bases for J; bases not matched to a gene: 16. The DNA of the CDR3 is TGTGCCAGCGGACCTGGGGCAGCGGGAGTATCTGAGCAGTACTTC. It encodes CASGPGAAGVSEQYF.

V usage is TRBV28 and J usage is TRBJ2-1, with TRBD2 as a possible D gene (5 bases). Trimming removed 2 bases from V and 0 bases from J, with 14 bases in between. The germline gives CDR1 MDHEN, CDR2 SYDVKM. The CDR3 runs to 17 residues. The CDR3 sequence: CASSLPGLGSSYNEQFF. CDR3 coding DNA: TGTGCCAGCAGTTTACCCGGGCTAGGGAGCTCCTACAATGAGCAGTTCTTC.

This rearrangement joins TRBV10-3 to TRBJ1-1, with TRBD1 identical over 7 bases. Germline CDR1 and CDR2: ENHRY and SYGVKD. The CDR3 runs to 14 residues. Losses at the gene ends were 7 bases for V and 3 bases for J; bases not matched to a gene: 8. The CDR3 bases are TGTGCCATCACTACAGGGGTTAAGGACACTGAAGCTTTCTTT. Its protein product is CAITTGVKDTEAFF.

This rearrangement joins TRBV7-9 to TRBJ2-3, with 9 bases lining up with TRBD2. V lost 2 bases to trimming and J lost 4 bases; unmatched junction nucleotides: 13. The CDR3 is made up of 18 amino acids. Germline V lookup: CDR1 SEHNR, CDR2 FQNEAQ (reference sequence). The CDR3 sequence: CASSLPPLFAGGADTQYF. In DNA form, the CDR3 reads TGTGCCAGCAGCTTACCCCCTCTTTTTGCGGGAGGGGCAGATACGCAGTATTTT.

This clone showed up just once. The gene calls are TRBV19 and TRBJ1-1, with D possibly matching TRBD1 (6 bases). Trimming took off 3 bases at V and 5 bases at J, with 13 bases between the two ends. CDR1 and CDR2 from the germline V gene are LNHDA and SQIVND (reference sequence). The CDR3 is made up of 14 amino acids. CDR3 bases: TGTGCCAGTAGTATTCCGACAGGCCAAACTGAAGCTTTCTTT. Amino acid sequence: CASSIPTGQTEAFF. The full variable domain, its missing parts supplied by reference TRBV19 and TRBJ1-1, is DGGITQSPKYLFRKEGQNVTLSCEQNLNHDAMYWYRQDPGQGLRLIYYSQIVNDFQKGDIAEGYSVSREKKESFPLTVTSAQKNPTAFYLCASSIPTGQTEAFFGQGTRLTVV.

This clone has just one count. This chain uses TRBV7-2 with TRBJ2-7; D not resolved. V was trimmed by 1 base and J by 0 bases, leaving 10 bases between them. The CDR3 contains 15 residues. The germline CDR1 and CDR2 sequences are SGHTA and FQGNSA. The CDR3: CASSLGGILSYEQYF. In DNA, the CDR3 is TGTGCCAGCAGCTTAGGTGGCATCCTCTCCTACGAGCAGTACTTC.

This chain connects TRBV27 to TRBJ1-5; tentatively, D is TRBD1 (5 bases). This CDR3 contains 16 residues. The germline V gene has CDR1 MNHEY and CDR2 SMNVEV (reference sequence). V dropped 5 bases and J dropped 5 bases, with 19 bases sitting between them. The CDR3 loop reads CASSPGEGTPDQPQHF. As DNA, the CDR3 is TGTGCCAGCAGTCCGGGGGAGGGTACCCCCGATCAGCCCCAGCATTTT.

CDR3 residues: CASSEGAEQYF. DNA of the CDR3: TGCGCCAGCAGTGAAGGGGCCGAGCAGTACTTC. The rearrangement joins TRBV10-2 to TRBJ2-7, with D perhaps TRBD1 (5 bases). Trimming took 3 bases from V and 6 from J, leaving 6 bases between them. CDR3 length equals 11 residues. Germline V CDR1 and CDR2: WSHSY, SAAADI.

CDR3 residues: CASSSQGTEAFF. The CDR3 DNA follows: TGTGCCAGCAGCTCACAGGGTACTGAAGCTTTCTTT. This rearrangement joins TRBV9 to TRBJ1-1; tentatively, D is TRBD1 (6 bases). The CDR3 sequence is 12 residues long. CDR1 and CDR2 from the germline V gene are SGDLS and YYNGEE. V shed 4 bases and J shed 5 bases, with 9 bases lying between them.

The J gene is TRBJ2-7, the V gene TRBV5-4, with no clear D. Trimming took 4 bases from V and 0 from J, leaving 14 bases between them. The CDR3 is made up of 15 amino acids. Germline assignment: CDR1 SGHNT and CDR2 YYREEE (reference sequence). The DNA for the CDR3 is TGTGCCAGCAGCCCCAACCACCCTAGCTCCTACGAGCAGTACTTC. It is translated as CASSPNHPSSYEQYF.

The chain is built from TRBV18 and TRBJ1-6, with D possibly TRBD1 on 5 matching bases. Germline V CDR1 and CDR2: KGHSH, LQKENI. This CDR3 is built from 14 residues. Trimming cost V 2 bases and J 11 bases, with 13 bases left between them. CDR3 region: CASSPGHSGAPLHF. For the CDR3, the DNA is TGTGCCAGCTCACCAGGACACTCGGGGGCACCCCTCCACTTT.

This clone was observed a single time. The rearrangement uses TRBV6-6 and TRBJ1-3; D is unresolved. CDR3 length: 15 amino acids. Germline loops: CDR1 MNHNY, CDR2 SVGAGI (reference sequence). The germline V and J ends were trimmed by 4 bases and 0 bases, with 10 bases remaining between them. The CDR3 protein is CASSSPGLSGNTIYF. The CDR3 DNA reads TGTGCCAGCAGTTCCCCAGGACTCTCTGGAAACACCATATATTTT.

As regards this clone: Additional DNA sequences in this sample encode the identical CDR3. The J gene is TRBJ2-1, the V gene TRBV7-2, with 9 bases identical to TRBD1. V lost 2 bases, J lost 5 bases, and 1 base stayed unmatched. Looked up from germline, CDR1 is SGHTA and CDR2 is FQGNSA. The CDR3 runs to 14 residues. The CDR3: CASSLWTGDNEQFF. The CDR3 bases are TGTGCCAGCAGCTTATGGACAGGGGACAATGAGCAGTTCTTC.

The CDR3 reads CASSLEGGRNTEAFF. CDR3 nucleotides: TGTGCCAGCAGCTTAGAAGGAGGGAGGAACACTGAAGCTTTCTTT. The genes are TRBV11-2 and TRBJ1-1; D not resolved. The CDR3 spans 15 residues. Germline-derived CDR1 and CDR2 are SGHAT and FQNNGV. V gave up 0 bases and J gave up 1 base, with 9 bases separating them.

This rearrangement joins TRBV5-4 to TRBJ2-1; the D gene is possibly TRBD2 (6 bases). Looked up from germline, CDR1 is SGHNT and CDR2 is YYREEE (reference sequence). The CDR3 runs 15 residues. Deletions cut 3 bases from V and 4 bases from J, with 14 bases between. The CDR3 sequence: CASSSRTISYNEQFF. The CDR3 region has the DNA TGTGCCAGCAGCTCAAGGACTATTTCTTACAATGAGCAGTTCTTC. Full variable domain (missing parts from reference TRBV5-4 and TRBJ2-1): ETGVTQSPTHLIKTRGQQVTLRCSSQSGHNTVSWYQQALGQGPQFIFQYYREEENGRGNFPPRFSGLQFPNYSSELNVNALELDDSALYLCASSSRTISYNEQFFGPGTRLTVL.

The genes are TRBV14 and TRBJ1-1; the match to TRBD1 covers 7 bases. CDR1 is SGHDN, CDR2 FVKESK, per germline. Germline trimming cut 4 bases from V and 0 bases from J; bases unmatched to any gene: 5. The CDR3 length is 15 residues. CDR3 amino acids: CASSLRQGLNTEAFF. CDR3 in DNA: TGTGCCAGCAGCCTACGACAGGGATTGAACACTGAAGCTTTCTTT.

J is TRBJ1-6 and V is TRBV11-2, with 10 bases lining up with TRBD1. The CDR3 length is 16 residues. Germline CDR1 SGHAT, CDR2 FQNNGV. V was pared by 1 base and J by 10 bases, with 7 bases of the junction left unmatched. The DNA of the CDR3 is TGTGCCAGCAGCTTAGCCTCCGGGACAGGGGTATCACCCCTCCACTTT. Translated: CASSLASGTGVSPLHF.

This clone is categorized as large. The CDR3 region is CASSKWTRSVEQFF. CDR3 DNA sequence: TGTGCCAGCAGCAAATGGACTAGGTCGGTTGAGCAGTTCTTC. This chain joins TRBV11-3 and TRBJ2-1, with 7 nucleotides matching TRBD2. Germline assignment: CDR1 SGHNT and CDR2 YENEEA. The junction had 10 bases not matched to a gene; V was cut back by 5 bases and J by 9 bases. The CDR3 contains 14 residues.

This clone turned up a few times. This sequence joins TRBV7-9 and TRBJ2-1, with 11 bases matching TRBD2. Germline trimming cut 3 bases from V and 0 bases from J; bases unmatched to any gene: 7. CDR1 and CDR2 from the germline V gene are SEHNR and FQNEAQ (reference sequence). CDR3 size: 18 residues. The CDR3 nucleotides read TGTGCCAGCAGCTTCACTAGCGGGAGAACGGGCTCCTACAATGAGCAGTTCTTC. Translating gives CASSFTSGRTGSYNEQFF.

A single count supports this clone. CDR3 DNA: TGTGCCAGCAGCTGGGGAATGACTACGAACACCGGGGAGCTGTTTTTT. Protein: CASSWGMTTNTGELFF. The chain is built from TRBV28 and TRBJ2-2; tentative D call: TRBD2 (5 bases). CDR1 MDHEN and CDR2 SYDVKM come from the germline V gene. V was shortened by 6 bases and J by 0 bases, with 14 bases between the two germline ends. CDR3 length: 16 amino acids.

The gene calls are TRBV7-9 and TRBJ2-3; TRBD2 matches 7 bases. This CDR3 is built from 12 residues. The V and J ends lost 8 bases and 4 bases, in that order; junction bases with no gene match: 3. Germline V gene data show CDR1 as SEHNR and CDR2 as FQNEAQ (reference sequence). As DNA, the CDR3 is TGTGCCAGCGGGGGGGAAGCAGATACGCAGTATTTT. As protein: CASGGEADTQYF.

The chain couples TRBV6-6 to TRBJ1-2; D unclear. The CDR3 sequence is 14 residues long. The germline V gene encodes CDR1 MNHNY and CDR2 SVGAGI (reference sequence). V dropped 6 bases and J dropped 0 bases, with 11 bases sitting between them. The CDR3 loop is CASRPAGANYGYTF. CDR3 sequence (DNA): TGTGCCAGCAGACCCGCAGGCGCTAACTATGGCTACACCTTC.

This clone is a singleton in its sample. This chain joins TRBV5-5 and TRBJ1-4, with a weak D call TRBD1 (5 bases). This CDR3 has 15 residues. V lost 3 bases to trimming and J lost 3 bases, with 12 bases between them. Germline CDR1 SGHKS, CDR2 YYEKEE (reference sequence). In DNA form, the CDR3 reads TGTGCCAGCAGCTCGGCGGCGGGGCCTAATGAAAAACTGTTTTTT. The encoded protein is CASSSAAGPNEKLFF.

The chain combines TRBV2 with TRBJ1-1; D is unresolved. CDR3 size: 15 residues. Per germline, CDR1 SNHLY and CDR2 FYNNEI. With 5 bases removed from V and 3 bases from J, the gap between germline ends came to 16 bases. The CDR3 DNA is TGTGCCAGCAGTCAGAGGGCCCCGTGGGACACTGAAGCTTTCTTT. It yields the protein CASSQRAPWDTEAFF. The full variable domain, in which reference TRBV2 and TRBJ1-1 provide the parts outside the CDR3, is EPEVTQTPSHQVTQMGQEVILRCVPISNHLYFYWYRQILGQKVEFLVSFYNNEISEKSEIFDDQFSVERPDGSNFTLKIRSTKLEDSAMYFCASSQRAPWDTEAFFGQGTRLTVV.

V gene TRBV7-2 combines with J gene TRBJ1-2; 7 bases line up with TRBD1. The germline V gene encodes CDR1 SGHTA and CDR2 FQGNSA. The CDR3 is 15 residues long. V trimming: 0 bases; J trimming: 8 bases; junction bases outside the gene matches: 9. CDR3 region: CASSLAGTAYMGYTF. The CDR3 region has the DNA TGTGCCAGCAGCTTAGCCGGGACAGCCTATATGGGCTACACCTTC.

This chain uses TRBV6-5 with TRBJ1-5; D gene uncertain. The CDR3 consists of 15 residues. Per the germline V gene, CDR1 is MNHEY and CDR2 is SVGAGI. The V and J ends lost 0 bases and 9 bases respectively, with 15 bases between them. The CDR3 nucleotides read TGTGCCAGCAGTTACTCGATGAGCGGACGCCGGCCCCAGCATTTT. Its translation: CASSYSMSGRRPQHF.

The chain is built from TRBV3-1 (or the pseudogene TRBV3-2) and TRBJ2-7; 7 bases line up with TRBD1. From germline, CDR1 is LGHDT and CDR2 YNNKEL (reference sequence). V lost 6 bases and J lost 9; bases outside the gene matches: 5. The CDR3 spans 11 residues. Here the CDR3 DNA reads TGTGCCAGCAGGACAGGGCCGGTGCAGTACTTC. This sequence encodes CASRTGPVQYF.

The chain carries TRBV10-2 and TRBJ2-5; perhaps TRBD1 as D (6 bases). The germline V gene encodes CDR1 WSHSY and CDR2 SAAADI. V was clipped by 0 bases and J by 5 bases, with 19 bases between them. CDR3 length: 17 residues. CDR3 residues: CASSESPYRVPRETQYF. In nucleotides, the CDR3 is TGCGCCAGCAGTGAGTCCCCCTACAGGGTGCCCAGGGAGACCCAGTACTTC.